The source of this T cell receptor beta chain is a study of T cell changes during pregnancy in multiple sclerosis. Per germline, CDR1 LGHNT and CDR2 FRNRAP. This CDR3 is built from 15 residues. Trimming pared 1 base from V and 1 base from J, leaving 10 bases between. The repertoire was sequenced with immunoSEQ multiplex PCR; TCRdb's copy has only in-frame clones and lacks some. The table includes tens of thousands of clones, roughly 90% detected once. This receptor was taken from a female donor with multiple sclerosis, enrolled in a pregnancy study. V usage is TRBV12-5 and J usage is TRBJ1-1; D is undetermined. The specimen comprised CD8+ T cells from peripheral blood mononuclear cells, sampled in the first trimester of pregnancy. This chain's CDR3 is CASGLEAGTNTEAFF. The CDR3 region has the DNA TGTGCTAGTGGTTTGGAGGCAGGTACGAACACTGAAGCTTTCTTT.